This T cell receptor (beta chain) came from a study of Graves' ophthalmopathy and Graves' hyperthyroidism. TCR beta CDR3 regions were amplified from RNA transcripts. An initial RT-PCR round employing HTBI primers preceded a second-round multiplex PCR. Using its own MiXCR run on the multiplex PCR reads, TCRdb lists one record per CDR3 protein. The sample includes hundreds of thousands of distinct CDR3 sequences, 20% to 25% of them seen just once. Diagnosis was based on clinical symptoms, serum thyroxine, TRAb, thyroid ultrasound and orbital computed tomography. This clonotype showed up many times. Its antigen remains unidentified. Study results and caveats: Progression of ophthalmopathy was predicted by the model with more than 70% sensitivity and approximately 72% specificity. Blood also harbored most expanded thyroid clonotypes above 0.001 frequency.

Germline assignment: CDR1 LGHNA and CDR2 YSLEER. J was trimmed by 7 bases and V by 0 bases; bases with no gene match: 5. This CDR3 region has 14 residues. The rearrangement joins TRBV4-3 to TRBJ2-7; 8 bases are a match to TRBD1. The sample taken for sequencing was peripheral blood. This TCR was recovered from a woman between 18 and 29 years old with stable Graves' hyperthyroidism. The CDR3 DNA reads TGCGCCAGCAGCCAAGACCTGACAGGGGCTGAGCAGTACTTC. It encodes CASSQDLTGAEQYF.